The entry below gives a single TCR beta chain sequence along with its context. The record originates from a study of metastatic and nonmetastatic thyroid tumors. Across the whole study: Comparison of repertoires was carried out across blood and tumor or nodule tissue from malignant and benign thyroid patients.

No patient had received any treatment before thyroid surgery. The CDR3 has 16 residues. CDR1 is LNHDA, CDR2 SQIVND, per germline (reference sequence). J gave up 2 bases and V 3 bases, and 4 bases lay outside the gene matches. Source study methods: In papillary thyroid cancer, a distant-metastasis classifier was built using CDR3 differences across clinicopathological groups. TCRdb reassembled clones from the PCR reads with MiXCR. TCRdb's processing, not the authors' own work, is the source of the V and J calls. This table holds about 34,000 clones, less than 40% found once. Sequenced material: tumor tissue. The chain is built from TRBV19 and TRBJ2-7; 13 bases are a match to TRBD2. The TCR sequence derives from a female donor with papillary thyroid cancer or a benign thyroid nodule (not recorded which). Some clones in this sample may be carry-over from other donors' samples. This chain's CDR3 is CASSIKLAGGPYEQYF. Here the CDR3 DNA reads TGTGCCAGTAGTATCAAACTAGCGGGAGGGCCCTACGAGCAGTACTTC.